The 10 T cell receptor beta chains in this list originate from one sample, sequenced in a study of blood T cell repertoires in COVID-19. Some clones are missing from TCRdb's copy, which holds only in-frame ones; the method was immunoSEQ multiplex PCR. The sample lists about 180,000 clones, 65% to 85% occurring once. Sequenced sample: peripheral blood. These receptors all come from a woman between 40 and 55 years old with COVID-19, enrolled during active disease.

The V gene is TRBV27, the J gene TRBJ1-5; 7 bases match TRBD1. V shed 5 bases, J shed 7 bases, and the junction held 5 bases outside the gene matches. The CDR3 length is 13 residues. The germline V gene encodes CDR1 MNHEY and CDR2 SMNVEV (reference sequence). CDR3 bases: TGTGCCAGCAGTCTCAGGGGGTGGCAGCCCCAGCATTTT. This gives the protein CASSLRGWQPQHF.

DNA for the CDR3: TGTGCCAGCAGTAGGTCAGGAACTCTCGAGCAGTACTTC. The encoded protein is CASSRSGTLEQYF. The rearrangement joins TRBV27 to TRBJ2-7; D gene uncertain. The CDR3 has 13 amino acids. Trimming cost V 5 bases and J 6 bases, with 14 bases left between them. From germline, CDR1 is MNHEY and CDR2 SMNVEV (reference sequence).

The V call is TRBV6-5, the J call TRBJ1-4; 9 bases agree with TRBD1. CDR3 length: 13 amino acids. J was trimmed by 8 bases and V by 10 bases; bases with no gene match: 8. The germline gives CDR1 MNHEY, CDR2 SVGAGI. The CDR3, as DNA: TGTGCCACCCGGACAGGGGCTTGGGAAAAACTGTTTTTT. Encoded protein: CATRTGAWEKLFF.

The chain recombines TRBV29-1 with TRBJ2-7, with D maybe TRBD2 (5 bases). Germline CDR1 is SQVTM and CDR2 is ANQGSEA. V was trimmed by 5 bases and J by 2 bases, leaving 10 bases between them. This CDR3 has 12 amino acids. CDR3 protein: CSVRTGTYEQYF. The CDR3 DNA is TGCAGCGTTAGGACTGGAACCTACGAGCAGTACTTC.

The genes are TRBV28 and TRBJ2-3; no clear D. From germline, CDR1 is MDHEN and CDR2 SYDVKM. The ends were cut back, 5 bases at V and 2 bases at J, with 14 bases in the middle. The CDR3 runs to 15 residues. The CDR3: CASSLVGSPTDTQYF. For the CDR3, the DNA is TGTGCCAGCAGTCTCGTGGGCTCCCCCACAGATACGCAGTATTTT.

CDR3 residues: CASSQDTRTGGRVGYTF. CDR3 DNA sequence: TGTGCCAGCAGCCAAGATACCCGGACAGGAGGTCGAGTTGGCTACACCTTC. J is TRBJ1-2 and V is TRBV4-2; 7 positions agree with TRBD1. Germline CDR1 is LGHNA and CDR2 is YNFKEQ. V gave up 0 bases and J gave up 7 bases; unmatched junction bases: 14. The CDR3 covers 17 residues.

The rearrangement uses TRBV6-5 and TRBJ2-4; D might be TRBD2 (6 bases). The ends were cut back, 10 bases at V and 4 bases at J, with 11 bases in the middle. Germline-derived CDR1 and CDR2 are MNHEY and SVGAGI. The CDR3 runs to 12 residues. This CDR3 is CATRDRKNIQYF. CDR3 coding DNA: TGTGCCACGCGGGACCGAAAAAACATTCAGTACTTC.

CDR3 nucleotide sequence: TGCAGCGCAGAAGGGGACAGGGTACGAGAGACCCAGTACTTC. Translating gives CSAEGDRVRETQYF. The chain employs TRBV29-1 and TRBJ2-5, with 9 bases matching TRBD1. The CDR3 spans 14 residues. J lost 4 bases, V lost 7 bases, and 10 bases had no gene match. CDR1 is SQVTM and CDR2 is ANQGSEA in the germline V gene.

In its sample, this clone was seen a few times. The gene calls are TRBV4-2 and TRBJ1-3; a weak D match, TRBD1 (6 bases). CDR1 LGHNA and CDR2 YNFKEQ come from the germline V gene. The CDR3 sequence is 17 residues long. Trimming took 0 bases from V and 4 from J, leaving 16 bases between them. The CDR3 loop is CASSQESTGFRGNTIYF. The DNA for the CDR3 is TGTGCCAGCAGCCAAGAGTCAACAGGGTTTAGAGGAAACACCATATATTTT.

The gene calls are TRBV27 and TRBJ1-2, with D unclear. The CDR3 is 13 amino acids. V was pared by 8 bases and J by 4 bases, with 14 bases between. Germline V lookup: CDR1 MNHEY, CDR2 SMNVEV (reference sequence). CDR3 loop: CASGDPPLYGYTF. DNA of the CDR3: TGTGCCAGCGGAGATCCTCCCCTCTATGGCTACACCTTC.